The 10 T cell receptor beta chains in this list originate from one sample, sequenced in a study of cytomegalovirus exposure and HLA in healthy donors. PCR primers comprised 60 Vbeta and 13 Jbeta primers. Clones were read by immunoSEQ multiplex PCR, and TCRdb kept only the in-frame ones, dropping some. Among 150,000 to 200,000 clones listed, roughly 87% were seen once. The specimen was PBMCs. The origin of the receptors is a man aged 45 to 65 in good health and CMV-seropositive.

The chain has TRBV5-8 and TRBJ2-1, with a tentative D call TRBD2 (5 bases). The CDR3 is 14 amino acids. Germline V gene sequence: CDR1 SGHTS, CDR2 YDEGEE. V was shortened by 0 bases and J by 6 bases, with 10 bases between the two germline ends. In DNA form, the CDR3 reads TGTGCCAGCAGCTTGGGCCGACTACTCAATGAGCAGTTCTTC. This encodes CASSLGRLLNEQFF.

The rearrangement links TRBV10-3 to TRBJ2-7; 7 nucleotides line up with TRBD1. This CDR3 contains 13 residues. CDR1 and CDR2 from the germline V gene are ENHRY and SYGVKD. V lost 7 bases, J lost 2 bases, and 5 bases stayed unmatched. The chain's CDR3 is CAITGTAPYEQYF. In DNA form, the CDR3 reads TGTGCCATCACCGGGACAGCCCCCTACGAGCAGTACTTC.

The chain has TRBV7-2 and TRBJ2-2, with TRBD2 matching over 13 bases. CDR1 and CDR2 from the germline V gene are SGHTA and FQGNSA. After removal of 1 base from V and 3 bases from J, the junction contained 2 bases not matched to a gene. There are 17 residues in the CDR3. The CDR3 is CASSLGTSGSYTGELFF. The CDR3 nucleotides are TGTGCCAGCAGCTTAGGGACTAGCGGGAGTTACACCGGGGAGCTGTTTTTT.

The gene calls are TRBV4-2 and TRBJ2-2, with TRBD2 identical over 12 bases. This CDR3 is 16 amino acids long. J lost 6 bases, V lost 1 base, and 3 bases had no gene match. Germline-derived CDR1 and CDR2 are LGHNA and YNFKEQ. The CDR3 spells CASSQGLAGVAGELFF. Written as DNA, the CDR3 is TGTGCCAGCAGCCAAGGACTAGCGGGAGTCGCCGGGGAGCTGTTTTTT.

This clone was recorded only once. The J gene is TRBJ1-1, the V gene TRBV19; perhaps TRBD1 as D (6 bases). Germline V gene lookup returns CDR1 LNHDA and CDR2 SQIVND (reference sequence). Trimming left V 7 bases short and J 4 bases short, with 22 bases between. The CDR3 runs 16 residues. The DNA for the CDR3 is TGTGCCAGTACCCTACTAGGGGGGGGCCTGAGCACTGAAGCTTTCTTT. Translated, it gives CASTLLGGGLSTEAFF.

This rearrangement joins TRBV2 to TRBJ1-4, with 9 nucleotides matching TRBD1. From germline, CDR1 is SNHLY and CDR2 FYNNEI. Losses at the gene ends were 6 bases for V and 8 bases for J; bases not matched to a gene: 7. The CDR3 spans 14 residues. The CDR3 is CASRGTGYTEKLFF. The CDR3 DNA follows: TGTGCCAGCAGGGGGACAGGGTATACAGAAAAACTGTTTTTT.

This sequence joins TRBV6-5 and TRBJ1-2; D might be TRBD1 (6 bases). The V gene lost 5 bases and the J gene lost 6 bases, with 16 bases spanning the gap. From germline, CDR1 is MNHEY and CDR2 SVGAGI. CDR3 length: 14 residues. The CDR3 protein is CASSRTRQADGYTF. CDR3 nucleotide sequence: TGTGCCAGCAGTCGAACTAGACAGGCGGATGGCTACACCTTC.

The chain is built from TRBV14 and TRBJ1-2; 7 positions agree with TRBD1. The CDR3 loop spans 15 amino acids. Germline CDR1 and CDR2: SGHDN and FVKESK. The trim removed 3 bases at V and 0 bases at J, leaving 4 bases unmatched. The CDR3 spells CASSHHDRANYGYTF. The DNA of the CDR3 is TGTGCCAGCAGCCACCACGACAGGGCTAACTATGGCTACACCTTC.

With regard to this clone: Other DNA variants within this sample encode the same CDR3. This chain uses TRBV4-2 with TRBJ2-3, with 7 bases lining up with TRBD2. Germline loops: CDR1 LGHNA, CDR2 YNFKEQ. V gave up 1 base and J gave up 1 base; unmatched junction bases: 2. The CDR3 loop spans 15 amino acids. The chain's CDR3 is CASSQVAGGTDTQYF. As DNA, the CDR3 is TGTGCCAGCAGCCAAGTGGCGGGGGGCACAGATACGCAGTATTTT.

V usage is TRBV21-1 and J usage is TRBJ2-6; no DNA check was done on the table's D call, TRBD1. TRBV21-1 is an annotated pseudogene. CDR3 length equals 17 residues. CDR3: CASSKGQASSGANVLTF. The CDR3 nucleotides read TGTGCCAGCAGCAAAGGACAGGCCTCCTCTGGGGCCAACGTCCTGACTTTC.